The count of the clone carrying this T cell receptor (beta chain) is one. The source of the sample is a study of blood T cell repertoires in COVID-19. The CDR3 consists of 12 residues. Germline V lookup: CDR1 SNHLY, CDR2 FYNNEI. V lost 8 bases and J 2 bases, leaving 9 bases between the germline ends. Authors' data handling: Using reference gene primer amplification, nucleated cell counts were estimated. Assay used: immunoSEQ multiplex PCR; TCRdb lists only in-frame clones, some missing. The V and J calls and the clone size are those of that table, but D and trimming were determined from the DNA. Of about 330,000 clones in the sample, more than 70% were seen once.

This clonotype originated in a woman under 40 who had recovered from COVID-19. Sequencing was carried out using PBMCs or T cells enriched from blood (not recorded which). The chain couples TRBV2 to TRBJ1-2; weak D call: TRBD1 (5 bases). The CDR3 is CASHPGNYGYTF. Written as DNA, the CDR3 is TGTGCCAGCCACCCAGGGAACTATGGCTACACCTTC.